Listed here are 27 T cell receptor beta chains from one sample, sequenced in a study of blood T cell repertoires in COVID-19. Generated by immunoSEQ multiplex PCR, the TCRdb table keeps only in-frame clones and is missing some. This sample has about 230,000 clones, with approximately 90% found just once. Sequenced sample: peripheral blood. These receptors were taken from a man between 45 and 60 years old with COVID-19, enrolled during active disease.

This chain links TRBV30 with TRBJ2-7; 10 bases match TRBD2. The CDR3 has 15 amino acids. V lost 5 bases and J lost 1; bases outside the gene matches: 8. Germline V gives CDR1 GTSNPN, CDR2 SVGIG (reference sequence). CDR3 nucleotides: TGTGCCTGGCTTAGGACTAGCGGAGGATCCTACGAGCAGTACTTC. Amino acid sequence: CAWLRTSGGSYEQYF.

This chain uses TRBV5-1 with TRBJ2-7; 10 nucleotides align to TRBD1. J was trimmed by 3 bases and V by 3 bases; bases with no gene match: 6. Germline loops: CDR1 SGHRS, CDR2 YFSETQ. This CDR3 is 15 amino acids long. CDR3 bases: TGCGCCAGCAGCTCCCCCGGGACAGGGGACTACGAGCAGTACTTC. This codes for CASSSPGTGDYEQYF.

V is TRBV2 and J is TRBJ1-2, with TRBD1 identical over 7 bases. This CDR3 has 14 amino acids. V trimming: 2 bases; J trimming: 0 bases; junction bases outside the gene matches: 0. Germline lookup yields CDR1 SNHLY and CDR2 FYNNEI. The CDR3 region is CASSERGPNYGYTF. CDR3 coding DNA: TGTGCCAGCAGTGAAAGGGGGCCTAACTATGGCTACACCTTC.

The rearrangement links TRBV29-1 to TRBJ1-2; 8 nucleotides match TRBD1. CDR3 length equals 11 residues. With V trimmed by 6 bases and J by 6 bases, 3 bases remained unmatched. Germline V gene sequence: CDR1 SQVTM, CDR2 ANQGSEA. This CDR3 reads CSVGQGNGYTF. CDR3 DNA sequence: TGCAGCGTCGGACAGGGTAATGGCTACACCTTC.

The chain has TRBV28 and TRBJ1-3, with D unresolved. Germline V lookup: CDR1 MDHEN, CDR2 SYDVKM. The CDR3 contains 12 residues. Trimming removed 8 bases from V and 5 bases from J, with 10 bases in between. In nucleotides, the CDR3 is TGTGCCAGCGGCGAGGGTCGAAACACCATATATTTT. Its translation: CASGEGRNTIYF.

The CDR3: CASSLGQGLYF. CDR3 sequence (DNA): TGTGCCAGCAGCCTTGGACAGGGGTTATACTTC. V gene TRBV7-9 combines with J gene TRBJ2-5; TRBD1 aligns across 9 bases. Germline V gene sequence: CDR1 SEHNR, CDR2 FQNEAQ (reference sequence). This CDR3 contains 11 residues. V lost 5 bases, J lost 14 bases, and 6 bases stayed unmatched.

The chain recombines TRBV11-2 with TRBJ2-1, with TRBD1 matching 8 bases. The CDR3 sequence is 16 residues long. The germline gives CDR1 SGHAT, CDR2 FQNNGV. Unmatched junction bases numbered 7, after V lost 2 bases and J lost 4 bases. The CDR3 loop reads CASSLLNRDRYNEQFF. The CDR3 DNA sequence: TGTGCCAGCAGCTTACTTAACCGGGACAGGTACAATGAGCAGTTCTTC.

This chain connects TRBV19 to TRBJ1-6; TRBD1 matches 7 bases. J gave up 7 bases and V 5 bases, and 8 bases lay outside the gene matches. The CDR3 is 15 amino acids. Germline-derived CDR1 and CDR2 are LNHDA and SQIVND (reference sequence). In DNA form, the CDR3 reads TGTGCCAGTAGTCCCCGACAGGGTCAGAATTCACCCCTCCACTTT. It codes for CASSPRQGQNSPLHF.

The chain links TRBV6-6 to TRBJ1-5, with D maybe TRBD1 (5 bases). Germline CDR1 reads MNHNY; CDR2 reads SVGAGI (reference sequence). The CDR3 has 16 residues. V shed 6 bases and J shed 0 bases, with 15 bases lying between them. CDR3 in amino acids: CASSPGALYSNQPQHF. In nucleotides, the CDR3 is TGTGCCAGCAGCCCTGGGGCTCTTTATAGCAATCAGCCCCAGCATTTT.

The chain combines TRBV19 with TRBJ2-1, with TRBD2 matching 11 bases. Germline trimming cut 8 bases from V and 8 bases from J; bases unmatched to any gene: 17. This CDR3 region has 17 residues. The V gene's germline CDR1 is LNHDA and CDR2 SQIVND (reference sequence). CDR3: CASGVGFTSGSYDEQFF. CDR3 coding DNA: TGTGCCAGTGGGGTTGGGTTCACTAGCGGGAGTTATGATGAGCAGTTCTTC.

The rearrangement joins TRBV19 to TRBJ2-3, with 9 bases identical to TRBD1. The CDR3 is made up of 15 amino acids. Per germline, CDR1 LNHDA and CDR2 SQIVND (reference sequence). V was clipped by 1 base and J by 2 bases; unmatched bases: 1. The DNA of the CDR3 is TGTGCCAGTAGTATAGGGGACAGGGACACAGATACGCAGTATTTT. This codes for CASSIGDRDTDTQYF.

The chain uses TRBV19 and TRBJ2-7; 9 nucleotides align to TRBD1. CDR3 length equals 14 residues. Germline CDR1 LNHDA, CDR2 SQIVND (reference sequence). With 9 bases clipped from V and 1 base from J, the junction kept 7 bases outside the gene matches. CDR3 sequence (DNA): TGTGCCAGCGGAGGGGACAGGGTGTCCTACGAGCAGTACTTC. Translating gives CASGGDRVSYEQYF. The variable domain in full, completed from reference TRBV19 and TRBJ2-7, reads DGGITQSPKYLFRKEGQNVTLSCEQNLNHDAMYWYRQDPGQGLRLIYYSQIVNDFQKGDIAEGYSVSREKKESFPLTVTSAQKNPTAFYLCASGGDRVSYEQYFGPGTRLTVT.

This clone appeared a few times. V gene TRBV28 combines with J gene TRBJ1-1; TRBD1 might be the D (5 bases). Germline assignment: CDR1 MDHEN and CDR2 SYDVKM. The CDR3 consists of 14 residues. V was cut by 1 base and J by 6 bases, with 12 bases left in between. The CDR3 is CASSLSYTGAEAFF. The DNA of the CDR3 is TGTGCCAGCAGTTTATCGTACACGGGGGCTGAAGCTTTCTTT.

The chain links TRBV6-6 to TRBJ2-7; 13 nucleotides agree with TRBD2. The CDR3 length is 15 residues. J lost 5 bases, V lost 6 bases, and 7 bases had no gene match. Germline lookup yields CDR1 MNHNY and CDR2 SVGAGI (reference sequence). As DNA, the CDR3 is TGTGCCAGCAGGCAAATACTAGCGGGGGGGCACGAGCAGTACTTC. Translated: CASRQILAGGHEQYF.

This clone was counted between two and nine times. This chain joins TRBV6-5 and TRBJ2-7; no clear D gene. CDR3 size: 14 residues. Germline V gives CDR1 MNHEY, CDR2 SVGAGI. V shed 8 bases and J shed 0 bases, with 14 bases lying between them. CDR3 sequence: CASARVSNSYEQYF. In DNA form, the CDR3 reads TGTGCCAGCGCCCGAGTTTCGAACTCCTACGAGCAGTACTTC.

The rearrangement joins TRBV10-3 to TRBJ1-5; TRBD1 matches at 7 bases. J lost 6 bases, V lost 7 bases, and 6 bases had no gene match. The CDR3 contains 13 residues. Germline CDR1 is ENHRY and CDR2 is SYGVKD. The CDR3 DNA reads TGTGCCATCAACAGGGGACTGGGTCAGCCCCAGCATTTT. This encodes CAINRGLGQPQHF.

The V call is TRBV10-3, the J call TRBJ2-7; 8 bases agree with TRBD2. The CDR3 has 15 amino acids. V dropped 6 bases and J dropped 3; count of bases not matched to a gene: 10. In germline, CDR1 is ENHRY, CDR2 SYGVKD. The CDR3 DNA reads TGTGCCATCAGCCCGGGAGGGATCTTGTACTACGAGCAGTACTTC. It specifies CAISPGGILYYEQYF.

The gene calls are TRBV7-2 and TRBJ1-1; no definite D call. The germline CDR1 and CDR2 sequences are SGHTA and FQGNSA. V was pared by 5 bases and J by 4 bases, with 14 bases between. This CDR3 has 14 residues. CDR3 sequence: CASSLYEGGTEAFF. The CDR3 nucleotides are TGTGCCAGCAGCCTATACGAGGGAGGCACTGAAGCTTTCTTT.

The chain recombines TRBV9 with TRBJ1-6; D perhaps matches TRBD1 (5 bases). In germline, CDR1 is SGDLS, CDR2 YYNGEE. Trimming removed 4 bases at V and 10 bases at J, with 18 bases between. This CDR3 region has 15 residues. Written as DNA, the CDR3 is TGTGCCAGCAGCCCGAACTTGGACATGGGATCACCCCTCCACTTT. It is translated as CASSPNLDMGSPLHF. Drawing the rest from reference TRBV9 and TRBJ1-6, the complete variable domain is DSGVTQTPKHLITATGQRVTLRCSPRSGDLSVYWYQQSLDQGLQFLIQYYNGEERAKGNILERFSAQQFPDLHSELNLSSLELGDSALYFCASSPNLDMGSPLHFGNGTRLTVT.

The genes are TRBV19 and TRBJ2-5, with TRBD2 matching 11 bases. The V gene end was trimmed by 1 base and the J gene end by 2 bases; junction bases not matched to a gene: 0. In germline, CDR1 is LNHDA, CDR2 SQIVND (reference sequence). This CDR3 contains 15 residues. As DNA, the CDR3 is TGTGCCAGTAGTATAGGACTAGCGGGACAAGAGACCCAGTACTTC. Protein product: CASSIGLAGQETQYF.

This clone was counted once. This chain uses TRBV6-2 or TRBV6-3 with TRBJ2-1, with TRBD2 matching 12 bases. Germline CDR1 MNHEY, CDR2 SVGEGT. This CDR3 region has 16 residues. V lost 6 bases to trimming and J lost 2 bases; unmatched junction nucleotides: 5. CDR3 nucleotides: TGTGCCAGCAGCCGCCCTAGCGGGGGGGCCTACAATGAGCAGTTCTTC. The encoded protein is CASSRPSGGAYNEQFF.

The V gene is TRBV7-6, the J gene TRBJ2-3; weak D call: TRBD2 (6 bases). The length of the CDR3 is 16 residues. The germline V and J ends were trimmed by 2 bases and 3 bases, with 15 bases remaining between them. From germline, CDR1 is SGHVS and CDR2 FNYEAQ. CDR3 coding DNA: TGTGCCAGCAGCTTATTTGGCGGGAAAGGAACAGATACGCAGTATTTT. Protein: CASSLFGGKGTDTQYF.

The chain joins TRBV4-3 to TRBJ2-2; TRBD2 agrees at 10 bases. In germline, CDR1 is LGHNA, CDR2 YSLEER. There are 19 residues in the CDR3. Unmatched junction bases numbered 15, after V lost 4 bases and J lost 4 bases. In DNA form, the CDR3 reads TGCGCCAGCAGCCCAGAGGCGGCTAGCGGGGGCCGCGGCACCGGGGAGCTGTTTTTT. Translated, it gives CASSPEAASGGRGTGELFF.

CDR3 DNA: TGTGCCAGCAGCCCCCGCGGTTACTCTGGAAACACCATATATTTT. Translation gives CASSPRGYSGNTIYF. The chain has TRBV11-2 and TRBJ1-3; D unresolved. This CDR3 has 15 amino acids. The V gene lost 5 bases and the J gene lost 0 bases, with 11 bases spanning the gap. Germline values: CDR1 SGHAT, CDR2 FQNNGV.

This rearrangement joins TRBV5-4 to TRBJ2-1; D may be TRBD2 (6 bases). The CDR3 extends over 13 amino acids. V was cut by 0 bases and J by 5 bases, with 6 bases left in between. Germline-derived CDR1 and CDR2 are SGHNT and YYREEE (reference sequence). The CDR3 DNA is TGTGCCAGCAGCTTGGGGACTAACAATGAGCAGTTCTTC. This codes for CASSLGTNNEQFF.

The chain is built from TRBV5-8 and TRBJ2-1; 7 bases align to TRBD2. The V segment lost 4 bases and the J segment 7 bases; nucleotides outside the gene matches: 14. Germline CDR1 and CDR2: SGHTS and YDEGEE. The CDR3 contains 16 residues. For the CDR3, the DNA is TGTGCCAGCAGCACTGGCAGACTAGCTATGGGGAATGAGCAGTTCTTC. It specifies CASSTGRLAMGNEQFF.

The CDR3 region is CASSDGAEAVLFDEQFF. The CDR3 DNA is TGCGCCAGCAGTGACGGTGCTGAGGCGGTGTTGTTCGATGAGCAGTTCTTC. The V gene is TRBV10-2, the J gene TRBJ2-1; D gene unclear. This CDR3 has 17 amino acids. In germline, CDR1 is WSHSY, CDR2 SAAADI. The ends were cut back, 3 bases at V and 8 bases at J, with 23 bases in the middle.